The sequence of this TCR beta chain was determined in a study of shared clonotypes between healthy human individuals. Study-wide points: Lower generation probabilities were found for non-shared clonotypes than for those shared by all four donors.

For this clone: The antigen remains unidentified.

HIV-negative, healthy adults without recent acute infections or vaccinations were the donors. In the CD4+ fraction, cells were divided into CD45RA+ naive and CD45RA-negative memory subsets. Sequenced by immunoSEQ multiplex PCR; TCRdb stores in-frame clones only, minus some. The table has roughly 1,100,000 clones, under 80% seen once. Per germline, CDR1 KGHSH and CDR2 LQKENI. J was trimmed by 3 bases and V by 4 bases; bases with no gene match: 4. The CDR3 has 16 residues. The sequence came from a man aged 18 to 29 in good health. The J gene is TRBJ1-6, the V gene TRBV18, with 9 bases aligning to TRBD1. Sequencing was performed on memory CD4+ T cells sorted from blood. Sample subset: CD45RA-negative fraction. CDR3: CASSQGTGRYNSPLHF. CDR3 coding DNA: TGTGCCAGCTCACAAGGGACAGGGCGCTATAATTCACCCCTCCACTTT. The full variable domain, in which reference TRBV18 and TRBJ1-6 provide the parts outside the CDR3, is NAGVMQNPRHLVRRRGQEARLRCSPMKGHSHVYWYRQLPEEGLKFMVYLQKENIIDESGMPKERFSAEFPKEGPSILRIQQVVRGDSAAYFCASSQGTGRYNSPLHFGNGTRLTVT.